This record looks at one T cell receptor (beta chain) sequence and its context. Trimming cost V 3 bases and J 6 bases; bases outside gene matches: 11. CDR1 LNHDA and CDR2 SQIVND come from the germline V gene (reference sequence). This CDR3 comprises 16 residues. Produced via immunoSEQ multiplex PCR; TCRdb's table is partial and in-frame only. The sample yields some 140,000 clones, around 84% seen once. The sample originates from a study of cytotoxic CD8 clonotypes in ibrutinib-treated CLL. About the study: Of a cohort that held some 10 relapsed/refractory and around 14 treatment-naive patients, roughly 18 were IGHV unmutated. Sequenced samples delivered averages of around 250,000 productive templates and 90,000 or so productive rearrangements.

The sequences come from PBMCs, collected after 24 months of ibrutinib treatment. This clonotype originated in a human donor with chronic lymphocytic leukemia. The chain joins TRBV19 to TRBJ1-5; TRBD1 matches at 7 bases. The CDR3 coding sequence is TGTGCCAGTAGTATCTGGACAGGAGTTTACGGTCAGCCCCAGCATTTT. Its translation is CASSIWTGVYGQPQHF.